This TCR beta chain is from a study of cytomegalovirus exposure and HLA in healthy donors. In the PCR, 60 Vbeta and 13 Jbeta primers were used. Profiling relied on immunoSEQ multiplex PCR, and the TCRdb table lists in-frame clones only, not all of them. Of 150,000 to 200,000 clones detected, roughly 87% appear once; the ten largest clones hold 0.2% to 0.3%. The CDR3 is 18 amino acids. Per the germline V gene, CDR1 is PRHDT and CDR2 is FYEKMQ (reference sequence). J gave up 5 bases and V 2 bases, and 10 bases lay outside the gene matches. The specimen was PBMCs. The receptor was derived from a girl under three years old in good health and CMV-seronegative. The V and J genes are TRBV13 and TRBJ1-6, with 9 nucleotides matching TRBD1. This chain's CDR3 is CASSLTGGAGSNNSPLHF. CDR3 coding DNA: TGTGCCAGCAGCTTAACAGGGGGCGCGGGATCCAATAATTCACCCCTCCACTTT.